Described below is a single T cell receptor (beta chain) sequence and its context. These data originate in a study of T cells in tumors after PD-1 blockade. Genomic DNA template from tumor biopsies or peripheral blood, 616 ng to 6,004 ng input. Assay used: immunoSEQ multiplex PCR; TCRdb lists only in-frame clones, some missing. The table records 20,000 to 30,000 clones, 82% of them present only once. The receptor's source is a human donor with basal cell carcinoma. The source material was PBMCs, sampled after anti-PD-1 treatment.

The CDR3 sequence is CASRLSGAGANVLTF. CDR3 nucleotides: TGTGCCAGCAGACTTAGCGGGGCTGGGGCCAACGTCCTGACTTTC. The gene calls are TRBV6-5 and TRBJ2-6, with 8 bases that match TRBD2. Germline V CDR1 and CDR2: MNHEY, SVGAGI. V was clipped by 6 bases and J by 2 bases; unmatched bases: 3. This CDR3 is 15 amino acids long.